The clone carrying this T cell receptor (beta chain) showed up just once. Memory CD4+ cells were defined as CD4+CD45RO+CD25-. CDR1 is SGHRS and CDR2 is YFSETQ in the germline V gene. The CDR3 runs 16 residues. Trimming stripped 4 bases from V and 1 base from J, with 15 bases between. TCRdb reanalysed the 5' RACE reads using MiXCR and keeps one entry per CDR3 protein. The sample has roughly 45,000 distinct CDR3 sequences, over 25% seen once. Sequencing was done on a sample of tumor-infiltrating memory CD4+ T cells sorted from the breast tumor. Subset denoted: memory CD4+ T cells, CD4+CD45RO+CD25-. V is TRBV5-1 and J is TRBJ2-1; possibly TRBD1 for D (7 bases). The receptor comes from a female donor with breast cancer. CDR3 coding DNA: TGCGCCAGCAGCCCCCAGGGGGGCATTTCCTACAATGAGCAGTTCTTC. This codes for CASSPQGGISYNEQFF.